A selection of T cell receptor beta chains follows, all from one sample in a study of tumor and adjacent non-tumor tissue in lung cancer. TCRdb re-called the multiplex PCR reads with MiXCR, one entry per CDR3 protein. The sample holds about 75,000 distinct CDR3 sequences, roughly 80% seen once. Sequencing was done on a sample of lung tumor tissue. All receptors come from a woman between 50 and 59 years old with non-small cell lung cancer. CDR3s include the opening cysteine and the closing phenylalanine or tryptophan. A D gene is named only where the DNA matches it firmly. Only part of the rows carry a size: once, few, many, or a class if the clone is expanded.

clone_size	j_call	d_call	v_call	cdr3_aa	cdr3_nt
NA	TRBJ1-2	NA	TRBV29-1	CSVEPPAGKGENGWGYTF	TGTAGCGTTGAGCCCCCCGCGGGAAAAGGGGAGAACGGATGGGGCTACACCTTC
NA	TRBJ2-7	TRBD2	TRBV29-1	CDVAGTSPYEQYF	TGCGACGTTGCAGGGACTAGCCCCTACGAGCAGTACTTC
many	TRBJ1-2	NA	TRBV20-1	CSAPRGLNLNYGYTF	TGCAGTGCCCCCCGGGGACTCAACCTTAACTATGGCTACACCTTC
NA	TRBJ2-1	NA	TRBV13	CVISEDSHNEQFF	TGTGTCATCAGCGAGGACAGTCACAATGAGCAGTTCTTC
NA	TRBJ2-1	NA	TRBV20-1	CYGEGGGHNEQFF	TGCTATGGAGAGGGAGGCGGGCACAATGAGCAGTTCTTC
NA	TRBJ2-2	TRBD1	TRBV2	CASSISPGTGFTGELFF	TGTGCCAGCAGTATTAGTCCCGGGACAGGGTTCACCGGGGAGCTGTTTTTT
many	TRBJ2-1	NA	TRBV2	CATMGARDEQFF	TGTGCCACCATGGGAGCGAGGGATGAGCAGTTCTTC
NA	TRBJ2-5	TRBD1	TRBV10-3	CAISERTGETQYF	TGTGCCATCAGTGAGAGGACAGGGGAGACCCAGTACTTC
NA	TRBJ2-2	NA	TRBV11-3	CASAIECTGELFF	TGTGCCAGCGCCATCGAGTGCACAGGGGAGCTGTTTTTT
NA	TRBJ1-3	TRBD1	TRBV6-5	CAIRPDRGGNTIYF	TGTGCCATACGACCGGACAGGGGAGGAAACACCATATATTTT
many	TRBJ1-1	TRBD1	TRBV4-2	CASSQQGQGARTEAFF	TGTGCCAGCAGCCAGCAGGGACAGGGGGCGCGGACTGAAGCTTTCTTT
NA	TRBJ1-4	NA	TRBV29-1	CSVEHRWEKLFF	TGCAGCGTCGAACACCGTTGGGAAAAACTGTTTTTT
once	TRBJ1-1	NA	TRBV4-1	CASSPVAPNTEAFF	TGCGCCAGTAGCCCCGTCGCTCCGAACACAGAAGCTTTCTTT
NA	TRBJ1-6	NA	TRBV28	CASGFSGTGALHF	TGTGCCAGCGGATTTAGCGGGACCGGGGCCCTCCACTTT
NA	TRBJ2-5	NA	TRBV29-1	CSVAGRKLQDTQYF	TGCAGCGTCGCCGGACGAAAACTTCAAGATACCCAATACTTC
NA	TRBJ2-3	TRBD2	TRBV12-3/TRBV12-4	CVRSFPRGASGRDTQYF	TGTGTCAGGAGTTTTCCAAGGGGGGCTAGCGGGAGAGATACGCAGTATTTT
NA	TRBJ2-3	TRBD2	TRBV19	CASRTRPGAGEPDTQYF	TGTGCCAGTCGAACCAGACCCGGAGCGGGAGAACCAGATACGCAGTATTTT
many	TRBJ2-3	NA	TRBV6-1	CASSEGGTTDTQYF	TGTGCCAGCAGTGAGGGCGGGACGACAGATACGCAGTATTTT
NA	TRBJ2-1	NA	TRBV12-3/TRBV12-4	CASSRRTPDELFF	TGTGCCAGCAGTAGACGGACCCCAGATGAGCTGTTCTTC
NA	TRBJ1-2	NA	TRBV9	CVSSVVLGDGYTF	TGTGTCAGCAGCGTAGTACTGGGTGATGGCTACACCTTC
NA	TRBJ1-5	NA	TRBV4-2	CANSQDFTSNQPQDF	TGTGCCAACAGCCAAGACTTCACTAGCAATCAGCCCCAGGATTTT
NA	TRBJ2-7	NA	TRBV12-3/TRBV12-4	CGSSPDRFREQYF	TGTGGCAGCAGTCCAGACCGGTTTCGGGAACAGTACTTC
NA	TRBJ2-1	TRBD2	TRBV19	CASSNPGLTHYEQFF	TGTGCCAGTAGTAACCCGGGACTAACCCACTATGAGCAGTTCTTC
NA	TRBJ2-1	NA	TRBV6-2/TRBV6-3	CASMRGGVTPYNEQFF	TGTGCCAGCATGCGGGGCGGGGTGACGCCCTACAATGAGCAGTTCTTC
NA	TRBJ2-7	NA	TRBV6-1	CVSSGHIARGAYEQYF	TGTGTCAGCAGTGGCCACATAGCCCGAGGTGCCTATGAGCAGTACTTC
NA	TRBJ2-1	NA	TRBV29-1	CSLEGFGGITSYNEQFF	TGCAGCCTTGAAGGGTTCGGCGGGATAACCTCCTACAATGAGCAGTTCTTC
NA	TRBJ2-5	NA	TRBV6-1	CASTTTLQETQYF	TGTGCCAGCACTACGACTCTCCAAGAGACCCAGTACTTC
NA	TRBJ1-5	NA	TRBV11-2	CASNWDCYSNQLQHF	TGTGCCAGCAACTGGGACTGCTATAGCAATCAGCTCCAGCATTTT
NA	TRBJ2-3	TRBD2	TRBV6-2/TRBV6-3	CTSSYSRAGSIRSTDTLYF	TGTACCAGCAGTTACTCGAGAGCGGGATCTATTCGAAGCACAGATACGCTGTATTTT
NA	TRBJ2-1	NA	TRBV29-1	CSVDPSGEQFF	TGTAGCGTCGACCCGAGCGGTGAGCAGTTCTTC
NA	TRBJ2-7	TRBD1	TRBV29-1	CSVEPHGTGDTREHYF	TGCAGCGTTGAACCTCACGGGACAGGGGATACTAGGGAGCACTACTTC
NA	TRBJ2-3	NA	TRBV11-2	CDSCPVGYPLPDTQYF	TGTGACAGCTGCCCGGTGGGTTACCCGCTTCCAGATACGCAGTATTTC
NA	TRBJ2-3	NA	TRBV5-1	CTSSSRPPGLLGTDTQYF	TGCACCAGCAGCTCGAGACCCCCGGGACTGCTAGGAACAGATACGCAGTATTTT
few	TRBJ2-1	TRBD2	TRBV5-1	CASSLVRGSPLENEQFF	TGCGCCAGCAGCTTGGTTCGCGGGAGCCCATTAGAGAATGAGCAGTTCTTC
NA	TRBJ2-5	NA	TRBV11-1	CPSSPGHGVETQYF	TGTCCCAGTAGCCCGGGACATGGCGTAGAGACCCAGTACTTC
NA	TRBJ1-2	NA	TRBV6-5	CPSSLGGSNGYTF	TGTCCCAGCAGCCTAGGTGGGTCAAACGGTTACACCTTC
NA	TRBJ2-1	TRBD1	TRBV20-1	CSAGNPDRETNEQFF	TGCAGTGCTGGAAATCCGGACAGGGAGACCAACGAGCAGTTCTTC
NA	TRBJ2-7	NA	TRBV11-2	CASQSRPGKWYNQYF	TGTGCCAGCCAGTCCCGCCCGGGCAAATGGTACAATCAGTACTTC
NA	TRBJ2-3	NA	TRBV11-2	CACGLIGTRGSSLRGDTQYF	TGTGCCTGCGGCCTGATCGGAACTAGGGGGAGTTCCCTAAGAGGAGATACGCAGTATTTT
NA	TRBJ2-4	TRBD1	TRBV20-1	CSAPAEGTGTNIHYF	TGCAGTGCCCCAGCAGAGGGGACAGGGACGAACATTCACTACTTC
NA	TRBJ2-3	NA	TRBV7-9	CTSRATKVTDTQYF	TGTACCAGCAGAGCGACAAAAGTCACAGATACGCAGTATTTT
NA	TRBJ2-2	NA	TRBV29-1	CSVESPVSTGELVF	TGCAGCGTTGAGAGCCCGGTGAGCACCGGGGAGCTGGTTTTT
NA	TRBJ2-3	NA	TRBV24-1	CATSDYHRVTGTPSTDTKYF	TGTGCCACCAGTGACTACCACCGTGTCACGGGCACGCCGAGCACAGATACGAAGTATTTT
NA	TRBJ2-7	TRBD1	TRBV28	CASNLAGTVLYEQYF	TGTGCAAGCAATTTAGCCGGGACAGTCCTGTACGAGCAGTACTTC
NA	TRBJ2-5	TRBD2	TRBV6-1	CASSEGLAGWGGTQYF	TGTGCCAGCAGTGAAGGGCTAGCGGGGTGGGGGGGGACCCAGTACTTC
NA	TRBJ2-1	TRBD1	TRBV20-1	CNDRTRTGAIEQFF	TGCAATGATAGGACCAGGACAGGGGCCATTGAGCAGTTCTTC
many	TRBJ1-5	TRBD1	TRBV4-1	CASSQVTGSNQPQHF	TGCGCCAGCAGCCAAGTGACAGGGAGCAATCAGCCCCAGCATTTT
NA	TRBJ2-5	NA	TRBV6-1	CASNELGLGETQYF	TGCGCCAGCAATGAACTGGGGTTAGGAGAGACCCAGTACTTC
many	TRBJ2-1	TRBD1	TRBV20-1	CSARDRENEQFF	TGCAGTGCTAGGGACAGGGAGAATGAGCAGTTCTTC
NA	TRBJ2-3	NA	TRBV4-1	CVSSQERGVGPGASDTQYF	TGCGTCAGCAGCCAAGAGAGGGGGGTCGGACCGGGGGCCTCAGATACGCAGTATTTT
many	TRBJ2-1	TRBD2	TRBV20-1	CSARDLAGDINEQFF	TGCAGTGCTAGAGATCTAGCGGGAGATATCAATGAGCAGTTCTTC
NA	TRBJ2-7	NA	TRBV11-2	CASSLTNTVYEQYF	TGTGCCAGCAGTCTGACGAATACTGTCTATGAGCAGTACTTC